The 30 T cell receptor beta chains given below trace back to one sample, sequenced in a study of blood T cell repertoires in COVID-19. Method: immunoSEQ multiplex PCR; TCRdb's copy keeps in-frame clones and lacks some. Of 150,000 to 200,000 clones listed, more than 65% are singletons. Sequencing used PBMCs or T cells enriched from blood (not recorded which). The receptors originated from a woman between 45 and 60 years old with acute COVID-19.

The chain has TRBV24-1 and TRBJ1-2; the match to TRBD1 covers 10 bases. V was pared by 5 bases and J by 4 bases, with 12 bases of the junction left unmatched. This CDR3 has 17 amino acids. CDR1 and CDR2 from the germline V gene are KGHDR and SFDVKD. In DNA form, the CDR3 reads TGTGCCACCAGTGGCCCGACAGGGGGCGGCCTGTCCTATGGCTACACCTTC. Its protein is CATSGPTGGGLSYGYTF.

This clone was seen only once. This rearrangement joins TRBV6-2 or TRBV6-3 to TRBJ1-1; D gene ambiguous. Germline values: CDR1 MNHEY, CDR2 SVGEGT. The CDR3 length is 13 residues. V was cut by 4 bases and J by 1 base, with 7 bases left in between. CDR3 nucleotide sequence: TGTGCCAGCAGTTCCGGGTCGAACACTGAAGCTTTCTTT. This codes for CASSSGSNTEAFF.

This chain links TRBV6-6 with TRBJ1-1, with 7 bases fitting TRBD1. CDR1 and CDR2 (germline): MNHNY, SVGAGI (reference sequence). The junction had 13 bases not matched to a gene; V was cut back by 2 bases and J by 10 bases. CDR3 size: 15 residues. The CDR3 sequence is CASSYDRDYGLVAFF. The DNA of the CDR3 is TGTGCCAGCAGTTACGACAGGGATTACGGGCTGGTAGCTTTCTTT.

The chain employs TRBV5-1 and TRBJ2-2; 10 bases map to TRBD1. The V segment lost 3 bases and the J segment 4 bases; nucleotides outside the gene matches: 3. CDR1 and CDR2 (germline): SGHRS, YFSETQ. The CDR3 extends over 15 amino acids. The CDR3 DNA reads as TGCGCCAGCAGCTGGGGGACAGGGGTCACCGGGGAGCTGTTTTTT. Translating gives CASSWGTGVTGELFF.

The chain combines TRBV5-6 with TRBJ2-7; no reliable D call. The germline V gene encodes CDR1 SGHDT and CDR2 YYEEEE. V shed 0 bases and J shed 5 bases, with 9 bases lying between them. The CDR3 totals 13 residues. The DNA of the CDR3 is TGTGCCAGCAGCTTGGGGGCCGCCCACGAGCAGTACGTC. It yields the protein CASSLGAAHEQYV.

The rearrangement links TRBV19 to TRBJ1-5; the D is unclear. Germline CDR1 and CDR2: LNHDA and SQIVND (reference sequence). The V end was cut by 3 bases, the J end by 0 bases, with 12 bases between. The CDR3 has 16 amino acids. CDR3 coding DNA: TGTGCCAGTAGTATGAACCTCCCGGTTAGCAATCAGCCCCAGCATTTT. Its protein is CASSMNLPVSNQPQHF.

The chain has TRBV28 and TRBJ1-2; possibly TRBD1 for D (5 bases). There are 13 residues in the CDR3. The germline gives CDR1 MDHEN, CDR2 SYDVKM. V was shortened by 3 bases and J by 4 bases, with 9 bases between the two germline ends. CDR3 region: CASSFNRFYGYTF. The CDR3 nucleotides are TGTGCCAGCAGTTTTAACAGGTTCTATGGCTACACCTTC.

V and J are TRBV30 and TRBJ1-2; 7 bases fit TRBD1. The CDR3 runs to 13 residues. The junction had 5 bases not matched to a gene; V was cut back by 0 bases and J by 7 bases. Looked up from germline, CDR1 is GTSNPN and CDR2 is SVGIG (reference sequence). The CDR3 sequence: CAWSVLAGGGYTF. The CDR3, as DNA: TGTGCCTGGAGTGTACTTGCAGGGGGTGGCTACACCTTC.

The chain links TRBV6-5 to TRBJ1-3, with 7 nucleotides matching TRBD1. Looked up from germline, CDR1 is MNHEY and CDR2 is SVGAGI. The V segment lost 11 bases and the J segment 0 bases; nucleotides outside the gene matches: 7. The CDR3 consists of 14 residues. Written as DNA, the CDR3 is TGTGCCTGCCTGACAGGGCACTCTGGAAACACCATATATTTT. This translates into CACLTGHSGNTIYF.

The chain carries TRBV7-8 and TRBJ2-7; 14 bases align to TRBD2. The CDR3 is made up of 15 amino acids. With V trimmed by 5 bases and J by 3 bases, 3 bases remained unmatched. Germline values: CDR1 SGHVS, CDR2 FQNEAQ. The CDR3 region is CASSPGTSGGYEQYV. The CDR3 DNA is TGTGCCAGCAGCCCCGGGACTAGCGGGGGCTACGAGCAGTACGTC.

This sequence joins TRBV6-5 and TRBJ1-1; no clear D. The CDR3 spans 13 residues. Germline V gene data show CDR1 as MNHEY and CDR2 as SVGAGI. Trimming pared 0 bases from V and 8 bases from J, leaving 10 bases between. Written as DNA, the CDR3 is TGTGCCAGCAGTTACTCGAGGACGGGGGAAGCTTTCTTT. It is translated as CASSYSRTGEAFF.

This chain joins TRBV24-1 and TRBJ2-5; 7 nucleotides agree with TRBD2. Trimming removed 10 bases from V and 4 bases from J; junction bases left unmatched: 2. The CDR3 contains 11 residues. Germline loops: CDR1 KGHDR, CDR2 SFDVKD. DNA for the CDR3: TGTGCCACGGGGGAGGGAGAGACCCAGTACTTC. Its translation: CATGEGETQYF.

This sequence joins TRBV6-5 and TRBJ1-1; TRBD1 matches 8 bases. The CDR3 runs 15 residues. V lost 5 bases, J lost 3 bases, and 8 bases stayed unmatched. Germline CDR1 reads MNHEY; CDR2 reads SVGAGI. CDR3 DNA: TGTGCCAGCAGTCAATACAGGGGGGGATACACTGAAGCTTTCTTT. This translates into CASSQYRGGYTEAFF.

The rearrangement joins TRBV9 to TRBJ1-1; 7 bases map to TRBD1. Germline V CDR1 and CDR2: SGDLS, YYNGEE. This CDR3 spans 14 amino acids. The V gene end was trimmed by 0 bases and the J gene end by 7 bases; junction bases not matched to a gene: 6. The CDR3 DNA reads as TGTGCCAGCAGCGTAGCTGACAGGGAGAATGAAGCTTTCTTT. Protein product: CASSVADRENEAFF.

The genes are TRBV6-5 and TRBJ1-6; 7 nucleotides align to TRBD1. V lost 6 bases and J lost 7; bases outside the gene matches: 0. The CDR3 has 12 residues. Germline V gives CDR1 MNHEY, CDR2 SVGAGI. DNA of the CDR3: TGTGCCAGCAGGGGACAGAATTCACCCCTCCACTTT. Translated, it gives CASRGQNSPLHF.

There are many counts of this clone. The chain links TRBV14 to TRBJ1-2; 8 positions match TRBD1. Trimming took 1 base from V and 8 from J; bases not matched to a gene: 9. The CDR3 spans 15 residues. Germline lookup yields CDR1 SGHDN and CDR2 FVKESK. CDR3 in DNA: TGTGCCAGCAGCCAAGCCGACAGGGGACCTAGGGGCTACACCTTC. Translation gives CASSQADRGPRGYTF.

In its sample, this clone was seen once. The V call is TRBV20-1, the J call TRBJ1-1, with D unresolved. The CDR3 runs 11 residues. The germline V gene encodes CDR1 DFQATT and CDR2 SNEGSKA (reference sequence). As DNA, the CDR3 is TGCAGGGCCCACAGGAACACTGAAGCTTTCTTT. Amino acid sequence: CRAHRNTEAFF.

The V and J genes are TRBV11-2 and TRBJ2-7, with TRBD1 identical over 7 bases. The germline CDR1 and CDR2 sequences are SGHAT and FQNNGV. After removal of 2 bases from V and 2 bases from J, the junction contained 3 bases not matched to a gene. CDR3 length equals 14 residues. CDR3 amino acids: CASSLYGTAYEQYV. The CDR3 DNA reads TGTGCCAGCAGCTTATACGGGACAGCCTACGAGCAGTACGTC.

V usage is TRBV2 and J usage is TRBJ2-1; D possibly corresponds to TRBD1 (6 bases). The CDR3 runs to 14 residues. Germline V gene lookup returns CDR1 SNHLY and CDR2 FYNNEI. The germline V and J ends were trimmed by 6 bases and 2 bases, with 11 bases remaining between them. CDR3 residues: CASRQGEAYNEQFF. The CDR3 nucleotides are TGTGCCAGCAGACAGGGAGAAGCCTACAATGAGCAGTTCTTC.

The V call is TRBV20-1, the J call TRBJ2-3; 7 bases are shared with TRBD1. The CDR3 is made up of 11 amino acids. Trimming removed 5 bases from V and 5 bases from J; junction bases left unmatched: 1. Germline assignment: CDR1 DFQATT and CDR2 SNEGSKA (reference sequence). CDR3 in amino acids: CSAYRGDTQYF. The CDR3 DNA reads TGCAGTGCTTACAGGGGAGATACGCAGTATTTT.

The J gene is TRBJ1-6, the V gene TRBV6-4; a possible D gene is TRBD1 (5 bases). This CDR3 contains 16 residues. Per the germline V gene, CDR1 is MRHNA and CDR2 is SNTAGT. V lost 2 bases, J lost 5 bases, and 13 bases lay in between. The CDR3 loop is CASSDTLAGDNSPLHF. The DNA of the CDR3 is TGTGCCAGCAGTGACACGTTAGCGGGGGATAATTCACCCCTCCACTTT.

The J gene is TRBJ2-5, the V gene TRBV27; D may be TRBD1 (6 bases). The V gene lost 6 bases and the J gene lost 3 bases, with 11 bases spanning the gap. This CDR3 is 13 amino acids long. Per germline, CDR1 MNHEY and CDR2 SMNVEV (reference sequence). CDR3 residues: CASRWAGEETQYF. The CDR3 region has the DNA TGTGCCAGCAGGTGGGCAGGGGAAGAGACCCAGTACTTC.

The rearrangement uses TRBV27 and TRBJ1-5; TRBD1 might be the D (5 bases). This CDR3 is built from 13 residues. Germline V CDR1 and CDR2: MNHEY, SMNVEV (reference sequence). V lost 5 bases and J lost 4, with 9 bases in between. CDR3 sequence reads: CASSPPGNQPQHF. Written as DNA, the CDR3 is TGTGCCAGCAGTCCCCCAGGGAATCAGCCCCAGCATTTT.

The CDR3 DNA sequence: TGTGCCAGCTGGACAGGGGGGATTCAGCCCCAGCATTTT. Translation: CASWTGGIQPQHF. The chain recombines TRBV6-5 with TRBJ1-5, with 10 nucleotides matching TRBD1. This CDR3 has 13 amino acids. Trimming cost V 8 bases and J 6 bases; bases outside gene matches: 4. Germline values: CDR1 MNHEY, CDR2 SVGAGI.

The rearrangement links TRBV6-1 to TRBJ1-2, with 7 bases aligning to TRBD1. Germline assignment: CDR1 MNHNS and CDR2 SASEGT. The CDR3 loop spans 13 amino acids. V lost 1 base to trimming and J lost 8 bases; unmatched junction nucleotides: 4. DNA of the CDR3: TGTGCCAGCAGTGAAGGGGACAGCGGAGGCTACACCTTC. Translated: CASSEGDSGGYTF.

CDR3 nucleotides: TGTGCCAGCAGCAAACAGGGTATGAACACTGAAGCTTTCTTT. This sequence encodes CASSKQGMNTEAFF. The chain joins TRBV11-3 to TRBJ1-1, with D tentatively TRBD1 (6 bases). Germline V gene sequence: CDR1 SGHNT, CDR2 YENEEA. The V end was cut by 5 bases, the J end by 0 bases, with 10 bases between. The CDR3 extends over 14 amino acids.

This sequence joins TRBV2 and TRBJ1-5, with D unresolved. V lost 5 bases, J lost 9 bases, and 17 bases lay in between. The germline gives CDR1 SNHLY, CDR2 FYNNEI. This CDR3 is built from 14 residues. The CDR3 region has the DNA TGTGCCAGCAGTCTTGACGGTGGAGGTGGGCCCCAGCATTTT. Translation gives CASSLDGGGGPQHF.

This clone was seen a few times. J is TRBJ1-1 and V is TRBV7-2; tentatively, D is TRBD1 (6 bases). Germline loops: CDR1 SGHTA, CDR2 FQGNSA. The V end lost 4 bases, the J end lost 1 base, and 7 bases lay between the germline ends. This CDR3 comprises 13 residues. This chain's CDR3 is CASSWGPNTEAFF. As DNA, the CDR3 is TGTGCCAGCAGCTGGGGGCCGAACACTGAAGCTTTCTTT.

For the CDR3, the DNA is TGTGCCAGCTCACCCTACGGGACAGCATCGAACACTGAAGCTTTCTTT. Translated: CASSPYGTASNTEAFF. The chain uses TRBV18 and TRBJ1-1; 7 positions agree with TRBD1. The CDR3 sequence is 16 residues long. Per germline, CDR1 KGHSH and CDR2 LQKENI. V shed 3 bases and J 1 base; nucleotides not matched to a gene: 8. The variable domain in full, completed from reference TRBV18 and TRBJ1-1, reads NAGVMQNPRHLVRRRGQEARLRCSPMKGHSHVYWYRQLPEEGLKFMVYLQKENIIDESGMPKERFSAEFPKEGPSILRIQQVVRGDSAAYFCASSPYGTASNTEAFFGQGTRLTVV.

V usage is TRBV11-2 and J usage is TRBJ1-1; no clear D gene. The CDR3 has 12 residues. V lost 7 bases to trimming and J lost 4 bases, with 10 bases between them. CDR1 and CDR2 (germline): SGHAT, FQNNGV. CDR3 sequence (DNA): TGTGCCAGCACCGGAGGTATCACTGAAGCTTTCTTT. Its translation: CASTGGITEAFF.